The present entry profiles one T cell receptor (beta chain) with its context. This record comes from a study of Ad26.COV2.S vaccination and SARS-CoV-2 variants. Treatment denoted: approximately 18 received Ad26.COV2.S at low or high dose, single or two shots; about 5 received placebo; per-sample allocation not given. The investigators took samples on day 63 after the first vaccine or placebo injection. Germline values: CDR1 MGHRA, CDR2 YSYEKL. The CDR3 runs 15 residues. Trimming took off 4 bases at V and 9 bases at J, with 21 bases between the two ends. Measured with immunoSEQ multiplex PCR; TCRdb has only the in-frame clones, and not every one. The sample lists a few hundred thousand clones; about four fifths were seen once.

The material was peripheral blood, obtained in a trial of Ad26.COV2.S vaccine versus placebo. The gene calls are TRBV4-1 and TRBJ1-2, with D perhaps TRBD1 (5 bases). The source is a person aged 18 to 65 who received the Ad26.COV2.S COVID-19 vaccine or a placebo. DNA for the CDR3: TGCGCCAGCAGCCGGCCGAGGGAGGGGTTAGGGAGCTACACCTTC. It specifies CASSRPREGLGSYTF.